The 8 T cell receptor beta chains below all came from one sample that was sequenced in a study of beta chain features in type 1 diabetes. What these receptors recognize is not known. Overall study findings and caveats: The study found moderately but significantly shorter TCRB CDR3s in all four CD4+ subsets of Type 1 diabetes patients.

Sequenced material consisted of expressed TCRB transcripts (all of the isolated RNA was reverse transcribed). Some clones are missing from TCRdb's copy, which holds only in-frame ones; the method was immunoSEQ multiplex PCR. The table includes roughly 220,000 clones, around 15% detected once. The sample was naive CD4+ T cells from blood. Source of these receptors: a man aged 25-45 years with type 1 diabetes.

This clone was observed a few times. The J gene is TRBJ1-5, the V gene TRBV29-1, with a possible D match to TRBD1 (5 bases). The CDR3 is made up of 12 amino acids. Germline values: CDR1 SQVTM, CDR2 ANQGSEA. V was pared by 6 bases and J by 6 bases, with 12 bases between. This chain's CDR3 is CSVGTIGQPQHF. The CDR3 DNA reads TGCAGCGTCGGGACTATAGGTCAGCCCCAGCATTTT.

This clone has a handful of counts. The chain joins TRBV5-1 to TRBJ1-5; D is perhaps TRBD1 (6 bases). This CDR3 has 14 residues. V dropped 4 bases and J dropped 8 bases, with 16 bases sitting between them. CDR1 SGHRS and CDR2 YFSETQ come from the germline V gene. The CDR3 reads CASSPNTGGEPQHF. In DNA, the CDR3 is TGCGCCAGCAGCCCTAATACTGGGGGCGAGCCCCAGCATTTT.

Only a few counts were recorded for this clone. V gene TRBV28 combines with J gene TRBJ2-6; D may correspond to TRBD1 or TRBD2 (5 bases each). Germline loops: CDR1 MDHEN, CDR2 SYDVKM. This CDR3 is 14 amino acids long. V was pared by 7 bases and J by 2 bases, with 9 bases between. CDR3 region: CASTMGAGANVLTF. The CDR3 DNA reads as TGTGCCAGCACGATGGGGGCTGGGGCCAACGTCCTGACTTTC.

V is TRBV29-1 and J is TRBJ1-4; the D is unclear. This CDR3 has 12 residues. CDR1 and CDR2 from the germline V gene are SQVTM and ANQGSEA. V lost 3 bases and J lost 8, with 10 bases in between. The CDR3 DNA follows: TGCAGCGTTGACGGGAATGGGGAAAAACTGTTTTTT. This encodes CSVDGNGEKLFF.

The chain employs TRBV7-2 and TRBJ2-1, with TRBD2 matching over 11 bases. V was clipped by 5 bases and J by 4 bases; unmatched bases: 7. Looked up from germline, CDR1 is SGHTA and CDR2 is FQGNSA. The CDR3 contains 16 residues. In DNA form, the CDR3 reads TGTGCCAGCAGCCCCTCCGGGACTAGCGGTTACAATGAGCAGTTCTTC. It specifies CASSPSGTSGYNEQFF.

V usage is TRBV11-2 and J usage is TRBJ2-5; weak D call: TRBD1 (5 bases). Trimming took 4 bases from V and 5 from J, leaving 20 bases between them. The germline gives CDR1 SGHAT, CDR2 FQNNGV. The CDR3 covers 16 residues. The CDR3 nucleotides are TGTGCCAGCAGCTCTCCGTGGGGCCCTAGAAGGGAGACCCAGTACTTC. This codes for CASSSPWGPRRETQYF.

The rearrangement links TRBV6-5 to TRBJ1-5; 7 nucleotides align to TRBD1. CDR1 is MNHEY, CDR2 SVGAGI, per germline. The CDR3 has 13 amino acids. V was pared by 5 bases and J by 7 bases, with 5 bases of the junction left unmatched. CDR3 region: CASSATGEQPQHF. In nucleotides, the CDR3 is TGTGCCAGCAGTGCTACAGGGGAACAGCCCCAGCATTTT.

The gene calls are TRBV11-2 and TRBJ2-5; D remains unclear. The CDR3 has 13 residues. Germline-derived CDR1 and CDR2 are SGHAT and FQNNGV. V shed 4 bases and J shed 2 bases, with 8 bases lying between them. CDR3 bases: TGTGCCAGCAGCTCCGGGTGGCAAGAGACCCAGTACTTC. It yields the protein CASSSGWQETQYF.